The 28 T cell receptor beta chains below come from one sample, sequenced in a study of cytomegalovirus exposure and HLA in healthy donors. PCR amplification relied on 60 Vbeta primers (plus 13 Jbeta primers). The table came from immunoSEQ multiplex PCR; TCRdb's copy has only in-frame clones and leaves some out. Here the sample spans about 140,000 clones, roughly 74% being singletons. Material for sequencing was PBMCs. These receptors came from a woman between 18 and 29 years old in good health and CMV-seropositive.

The chain couples TRBV19 to TRBJ1-2, with a weak D call TRBD1 (6 bases). The germline V gene has CDR1 LNHDA and CDR2 SQIVND (reference sequence). The V and J ends lost 2 bases and 8 bases respectively, with 27 bases between them. The CDR3 is made up of 18 amino acids. CDR3 in amino acids: CASSIQHGTPMSPQGYTF. The CDR3 DNA follows: TGTGCCAGTAGTATACAACACGGGACACCCATGTCGCCGCAAGGCTACACCTTC.

This chain uses TRBV5-1 with TRBJ2-7, with D uncertain. V dropped 7 bases and J dropped 0 bases, with 20 bases sitting between them. This CDR3 has 16 residues. In germline, CDR1 is SGHRS, CDR2 YFSETQ. The CDR3 is CASLESDQETSYEQYF. The CDR3 DNA follows: TGCGCCAGCCTTGAATCCGACCAGGAAACCTCCTACGAGCAGTACTTC.

Written as DNA, the CDR3 is TGTGCCAGCAGCTTGGCCACAGGGGTGGTTAATGAAAAACTGTTTTTT. This translates into CASSLATGVVNEKLFF. The rearrangement links TRBV5-5 to TRBJ1-4, with 7 bases lining up with TRBD1. Per the germline V gene, CDR1 is SGHKS and CDR2 is YYEKEE (reference sequence). There are 16 residues in the CDR3. V lost 0 bases to trimming and J lost 4 bases; unmatched junction nucleotides: 6.

This sequence joins TRBV29-1 and TRBJ1-1; D not certain. Germline loops: CDR1 SQVTM, CDR2 ANQGSEA. Trimming took 8 bases from V and 1 from J, leaving 17 bases between them. The CDR3 length is 14 residues. This chain's CDR3 is CSTRAGRSNTEAFF. The CDR3 nucleotides read TGCAGCACGAGGGCAGGACGGTCGAACACTGAAGCTTTCTTT.

The J gene is TRBJ2-3, the V gene TRBV20-1, with D possibly matching TRBD1 (6 bases). Trimming removed 4 bases from V and 6 bases from J, with 8 bases in between. The CDR3 consists of 11 residues. CDR1 is DFQATT, CDR2 SNEGSKA, per germline (reference sequence). The CDR3 DNA reads as TGCAGTGCTACTAGGGGGGATACGCAGTATTTT. It translates to CSATRGDTQYF.

This clone was observed a few times. The rearrangement links TRBV7-9 to TRBJ2-5; D unclear. Trimming cost V 1 base and J 3 bases, with 6 bases left between them. The CDR3 loop spans 13 amino acids. Germline V gene lookup returns CDR1 SEHNR and CDR2 FQNEAQ (reference sequence). The CDR3 spells CASSLGGEETQYF. The CDR3 nucleotides read TGTGCCAGCAGCTTAGGAGGAGAAGAGACCCAGTACTTC.

This clone has more than one count but fewer than ten. The rearrangement links TRBV28 to TRBJ1-2; 9 bases line up with TRBD1. The CDR3 extends over 14 amino acids. J lost 3 bases, V lost 6 bases, and 5 bases had no gene match. Germline V gives CDR1 MDHEN, CDR2 SYDVKM. The CDR3 loop reads CASRGTGTDYGYTF. DNA of the CDR3: TGTGCCAGCAGGGGGACAGGGACAGACTATGGCTACACCTTC.

This chain links TRBV6-6 with TRBJ1-4; TRBD1 matches at 11 bases. The CDR3 totals 16 residues. Losses at the gene ends were 6 bases for V and 8 bases for J; bases not matched to a gene: 11. Germline V CDR1 and CDR2: MNHNY, SVGAGI (reference sequence). CDR3 in DNA: TGTGCCAGCAGACGTCCCGGGACAGGGGGTGGAGAAAAACTGTTTTTT. It yields the protein CASRRPGTGGGEKLFF.

This clone occurred once. The V call is TRBV27, the J call TRBJ1-1; tentatively, D is TRBD1 (5 bases). The germline gives CDR1 MNHEY, CDR2 SMNVEV (reference sequence). V shed 2 bases and J shed 3 bases, with 25 bases lying between them. The CDR3 contains 19 residues. CDR3 residues: CASSLAKIGRLRAYTEAFF. Here the CDR3 DNA reads TGTGCCAGCAGTTTAGCAAAGATAGGACGTCTCAGGGCCTACACTGAAGCTTTCTTT.

The rearrangement uses TRBV7-2 and TRBJ2-1; the D gene is possibly TRBD1 (5 bases). Germline loops: CDR1 SGHTA, CDR2 FQGNSA. V dropped 3 bases and J dropped 0 bases, with 9 bases sitting between them. The CDR3 spans 15 residues. Here the CDR3 DNA reads TGTGCCAGCAGCTTTTCAGGGATCTCCTACAATGAGCAGTTCTTC. Protein sequence: CASSFSGISYNEQFF.

The J gene is TRBJ1-5, the V gene TRBV27; D is ambiguous. Trimming left V 4 bases short and J 2 bases short, with 15 bases between. The CDR3 length is 16 residues. Germline V lookup: CDR1 MNHEY, CDR2 SMNVEV (reference sequence). For the CDR3, the DNA is TGTGCCAGCAGTTCGGGGAAGGTGATGGGCAATCAGCCCCAGCATTTT. It specifies CASSSGKVMGNQPQHF.

This sequence joins TRBV6-6 and TRBJ1-1, with unresolved D. CDR3 length equals 14 residues. V was shortened by 1 base and J by 1 base, with 7 bases between the two germline ends. Germline V lookup: CDR1 MNHNY, CDR2 SVGAGI (reference sequence). The CDR3 loop is CASSYFRENTEAFF. The CDR3 nucleotides read TGTGCCAGCAGTTACTTCCGGGAGAACACTGAAGCTTTCTTT.

The chain employs TRBV15 and TRBJ2-1; 11 bases line up with TRBD1. V lost 3 bases and J lost 8; bases outside the gene matches: 9. The CDR3 spans 16 residues. Looked up from germline, CDR1 is LNHNV and CDR2 is YYDKDF (reference sequence). The chain's CDR3 is CATSREDRGRVDEQFF. The CDR3 bases are TGTGCCACCAGCAGGGAGGACAGGGGGCGAGTTGATGAGCAGTTCTTC.

V and J are TRBV13 and TRBJ2-2, with D possibly matching TRBD1 (5 bases). The germline V and J ends were trimmed by 5 bases and 7 bases, with 20 bases remaining between them. Germline-derived CDR1 and CDR2 are PRHDT and FYEKMQ (reference sequence). The CDR3 runs 16 residues. CDR3 residues: CASSQTAGKEVGELFF. The CDR3 DNA is TGTGCCAGCAGCCAGACGGCAGGGAAAGAGGTCGGGGAGCTGTTTTTT.

The chain has TRBV4-1 and TRBJ1-6; 10 nucleotides match TRBD1. Germline values: CDR1 MGHRA, CDR2 YSYEKL. V shed 4 bases and J 3 bases; nucleotides not matched to a gene: 6. The CDR3 spans 17 residues. This chain's CDR3 is CASSPGQGMSYNSPLHF. Written as DNA, the CDR3 is TGCGCCAGCAGCCCGGGACAGGGGATGAGCTATAATTCACCCCTCCACTTT.

The chain recombines TRBV18 with TRBJ2-7, with a possible D match to TRBD2 (7 bases). The germline V gene has CDR1 KGHSH and CDR2 LQKENI. Trimming cost V 2 bases and J 1 base, with 15 bases left between them. CDR3 size: 16 residues. The CDR3, as DNA: TGTGCCAGCTCACCAGGAGGGGGGGGGCCATCCTACGAGCAGTACTTC. This sequence encodes CASSPGGGGPSYEQYF.

Written as DNA, the CDR3 is TGTGCCAGCAGTGATAGAGGGACGAACACCGGGGAGCTGTTTTTT. It encodes CASSDRGTNTGELFF. The genes are TRBV25-1 and TRBJ2-2; weak D call: TRBD2 (5 bases). V was clipped by 3 bases and J by 0 bases, with 8 bases between them. The CDR3 sequence is 15 residues long. Germline V CDR1 and CDR2: MGHDK, SYGVNS.

This clone has just one count. The chain combines TRBV30 with TRBJ2-6; 8 bases are shared with TRBD1. The CDR3 covers 16 residues. The germline V gene has CDR1 GTSNPN and CDR2 SVGIG (reference sequence). With 3 bases clipped from V and 2 bases from J, the junction kept 6 bases outside the gene matches. The CDR3 region has the DNA TGTGCCTGGAGGTCCCAGGGGGCGGCTGGGGCCAACGTCCTGACTTTC. Its translation is CAWRSQGAAGANVLTF.

The chain links TRBV19 to TRBJ2-2; no definite D call. The CDR3 loop spans 15 amino acids. V was cut by 3 bases and J by 0 bases, with 8 bases left in between. The germline CDR1 and CDR2 sequences are LNHDA and SQIVND (reference sequence). CDR3 nucleotides: TGTGCCAGTAGTATCAAGAGCCCGAACACCGGGGAGCTGTTTTTT. This codes for CASSIKSPNTGELFF.

This rearrangement joins TRBV11-2 to TRBJ2-7; 7 bases map to TRBD1. The CDR3 consists of 15 residues. The V segment lost 5 bases and the J segment 4 bases; nucleotides outside the gene matches: 11. Germline CDR1 reads SGHAT; CDR2 reads FQNNGV. CDR3 sequence: CASSRTGTESYEQYF. The CDR3 DNA reads TGTGCCAGCAGCCGGACCGGGACAGAATCTTACGAGCAGTACTTC.

In DNA form, the CDR3 reads TGCGCCAGCAGCTTTTTGGGACAGGGGGTCCTGAACACTGAAGCTTTCTTT. This codes for CASSFLGQGVLNTEAFF. This sequence joins TRBV5-1 and TRBJ1-1; TRBD1 matches at 11 bases. CDR3 size: 17 residues. The germline V gene encodes CDR1 SGHRS and CDR2 YFSETQ. The V and J ends lost 2 bases and 0 bases, in that order; junction bases with no gene match: 6.

The chain is built from TRBV6-4 and TRBJ2-5; TRBD2 matches at 13 bases. The CDR3 loop spans 15 amino acids. In germline, CDR1 is MRHNA, CDR2 SNTAGT. J lost 4 bases, V lost 6 bases, and 5 bases had no gene match. DNA of the CDR3: TGTGCCAGCAGCCCCGGGACTAGCGGGGCAGAGACCCAGTACTTC. This codes for CASSPGTSGAETQYF.

The chain combines TRBV7-7 with TRBJ2-5, with D tentatively TRBD2 (5 bases). The V and J ends lost 5 bases and 9 bases respectively, with 16 bases between them. Germline V gene sequence: CDR1 SSHAT, CDR2 FNYEAQ (reference sequence). This CDR3 has 13 amino acids. CDR3 protein: CASSPTRIGAQYF. DNA for the CDR3: TGTGCCAGCAGCCCTACTAGGATTGGGGCCCAGTACTTC.

The V call is TRBV18, the J call TRBJ2-4, with D tentatively TRBD2 (7 bases). This CDR3 is built from 19 residues. V lost 3 bases and J lost 0, with 21 bases in between. Per germline, CDR1 KGHSH and CDR2 LQKENI. The CDR3 loop reads CASSPSRFGGALAKNIQYF. The CDR3 nucleotides are TGTGCCAGCTCACCCTCGAGGTTTGGGGGGGCACTAGCCAAAAACATTCAGTACTTC.

The chain uses TRBV7-2 and TRBJ1-6, with D unresolved. V was cut by 1 base and J by 9 bases, with 7 bases left in between. CDR3 length: 13 amino acids. Germline V gives CDR1 SGHTA, CDR2 FQGNSA. The CDR3 spells CASSLDSSSPLHF. CDR3 in DNA: TGTGCCAGCAGCTTAGACAGTAGTTCACCCCTCCACTTT.

The rearrangement uses TRBV30 and TRBJ1-5, with 8 bases fitting TRBD1. Germline lookup yields CDR1 GTSNPN and CDR2 SVGIG (reference sequence). CDR3 size: 14 residues. V shed 1 base, J shed 6 bases, and the junction held 5 bases outside the gene matches. CDR3 sequence (DNA): TGTGCCTGGAGTGGAGGACAGGGTACTCAGCCCCAGCATTTT. Residues: CAWSGGQGTQPQHF.

J is TRBJ2-7 and V is TRBV18; 8 bases are shared with TRBD1. The CDR3 covers 15 residues. V shed 4 bases and J 1 base; nucleotides not matched to a gene: 6. Germline V gene data show CDR1 as KGHSH and CDR2 as LQKENI. CDR3 loop: CASSRPGTGSYEQYF. The CDR3 nucleotides read TGTGCCAGCTCACGACCCGGGACAGGATCCTACGAGCAGTACTTC. Drawing the rest from reference TRBV18 and TRBJ2-7, the complete variable domain is NAGVMQNPRHLVRRRGQEARLRCSPMKGHSHVYWYRQLPEEGLKFMVYLQKENIIDESGMPKERFSAEFPKEGPSILRIQQVVRGDSAAYFCASSRPGTGSYEQYFGPGTRLTVT.

This clone was counted between two and nine times. The chain couples TRBV30 to TRBJ1-1; possibly TRBD1 for D (6 bases). Trimming removed 7 bases from V and 4 bases from J, with 13 bases in between. CDR3 size: 12 residues. Germline V gene data show CDR1 as GTSNPN and CDR2 as SVGIG (reference sequence). CDR3 nucleotide sequence: TGTGCCTACGGAAGGGGGAGCACTGAAGCTTTCTTT. Its translation: CAYGRGSTEAFF.